The 30 T cell receptor beta chains below were found in one sample sequenced in a study of blood T cell repertoires in COVID-19. Clones were sequenced by immunoSEQ multiplex PCR, and TCRdb holds only the in-frame ones, with some missing. The data contain about 120,000 clones, around 91% of them singletons. Sequenced sample: peripheral blood. The receptor source for this set is a woman aged 55-75 years with COVID-19, enrolled during active disease.

The V gene is TRBV5-6, the J gene TRBJ1-5; D is possibly TRBD1 (5 bases). From germline, CDR1 is SGHDT and CDR2 YYEEEE. V lost 2 bases, J lost 2 bases, and 17 bases lay in between. The CDR3 spans 17 residues. The CDR3 region is CASSFKGIHLGNQPQHF. The CDR3 DNA sequence: TGTGCCAGCAGCTTCAAGGGGATTCATTTGGGCAATCAGCCCCAGCATTTT. The complete variable domain, with remaining parts taken from reference TRBV5-6 and TRBJ1-5, reads DAGVTQSPTHLIKTRGQQVTLRCSPKSGHDTVSWYQQALGQGPQFIFQYYEEEERQRGNFPDRFSGHQFPNYSSELNVNALLLGDSALYLCASSFKGIHLGNQPQHFGDGTRLSIL.

The chain has TRBV19 and TRBJ1-2, with no clear D. There are 13 residues in the CDR3. From germline, CDR1 is LNHDA and CDR2 SQIVND (reference sequence). With 6 bases removed from V and 7 bases from J, the gap between germline ends came to 15 bases. CDR3 sequence (DNA): TGTGCCAGTAGCGCTTGGGAGGCGGGTGGCTACACCTTC. Its protein is CASSAWEAGGYTF.

The chain links TRBV28 to TRBJ1-2; no definite D call. Trimming stripped 2 bases from V and 7 bases from J, with 8 bases between. The CDR3 runs to 12 residues. Per the germline V gene, CDR1 is MDHEN and CDR2 is SYDVKM. This CDR3 is CASSLPGSGYTF. The CDR3, as DNA: TGTGCCAGCAGTTTACCGGGAAGTGGCTACACCTTC.

This sequence joins TRBV19 and TRBJ2-1; 8 nucleotides line up with TRBD2. This CDR3 is 15 amino acids long. Germline CDR1 reads LNHDA; CDR2 reads SQIVND (reference sequence). V was clipped by 8 bases and J by 6 bases; unmatched bases: 12. The CDR3, as DNA: TGTGCCAGTCTCGCTCGGGGGGGCCTTTCCAATGAGCAGTTCTTC. Protein sequence: CASLARGGLSNEQFF.

The V gene is TRBV5-8, the J gene TRBJ2-1; 7 nucleotides match TRBD1. Looked up from germline, CDR1 is SGHTS and CDR2 is YDEGEE. The CDR3 consists of 15 residues. V shed 1 base and J 8 bases; nucleotides not matched to a gene: 9. The DNA of the CDR3 is TGTGCCAGCAGCTTGAGCCAGGGGGAGATCGATGAGCAGTTCTTC. Encoded protein: CASSLSQGEIDEQFF.

This clone came up a few times. This chain connects TRBV11-2 to TRBJ1-3; D uncertain. Germline V gives CDR1 SGHAT, CDR2 FQNNGV. With 0 bases removed from V and 4 bases from J, the gap between germline ends came to 10 bases. CDR3 length equals 15 residues. The CDR3 spells CASSLDLTLGNTIYF. The CDR3 DNA reads TGTGCCAGCAGCTTAGATTTGACTCTCGGAAACACCATATATTTT.

This sequence joins TRBV4-3 and TRBJ1-2, with unresolved D. CDR1 LGHNA and CDR2 YSLEER come from the germline V gene. Between the trimmed V and J ends, which lost 0 bases and 0 bases, there was a span of 11 bases. The CDR3 is 16 amino acids. This chain's CDR3 is CASSQDLHEPNYGYTF. The CDR3 DNA is TGCGCCAGCAGCCAAGATCTCCACGAGCCTAACTATGGCTACACCTTC.

This clone was recorded a few times. The genes are TRBV7-2 and TRBJ1-1, with D tentatively TRBD1 (5 bases). Germline loops: CDR1 SGHTA, CDR2 FQGNSA. This CDR3 spans 14 amino acids. The V end lost 4 bases, the J end lost 3 bases, and 12 bases lay between the germline ends. The CDR3 here is CASSWGREDTEAFF. CDR3 in DNA: TGTGCCAGCAGCTGGGGCCGGGAGGACACTGAAGCTTTCTTT.

CDR3 DNA: TGTGCCTGGAGTTCAGGACAGGGTTCATCGGATGGCTACACCTTC. Encoded protein: CAWSSGQGSSDGYTF. This sequence joins TRBV30 and TRBJ1-2; 8 nucleotides agree with TRBD1. CDR3 length equals 15 residues. Germline CDR1 reads GTSNPN; CDR2 reads SVGIG (reference sequence). V shed 2 bases and J 6 bases; nucleotides not matched to a gene: 11.

V is TRBV4-3 and J is TRBJ2-7; 7 bases are a match to TRBD2. The CDR3 contains 15 residues. CDR1 and CDR2 (germline): LGHNA, YSLEER. Trimming removed 1 base from V and 6 bases from J; junction bases left unmatched: 9. As DNA, the CDR3 is TGCGCCAGCAGCCAAGCGCGGGGGACTTTCTCCGAGCAGTACTTC. Translated, it gives CASSQARGTFSEQYF.

The V and J genes are TRBV11-1 and TRBJ1-2, with a possible D match to TRBD1 (5 bases). The CDR3 runs 16 residues. Germline V gives CDR1 SGHAT, CDR2 FQDESV (reference sequence). The ends were cut back, 5 bases at V and 2 bases at J, with 18 bases in the middle. The CDR3 is CASSPGWGPWNYGYTF. The CDR3 nucleotides read TGTGCCAGCAGCCCAGGATGGGGCCCCTGGAACTATGGCTACACCTTC.

The chain employs TRBV11-3 and TRBJ2-5, with TRBD1 matching over 8 bases. CDR1 is SGHNT and CDR2 is YENEEA in the germline V gene. The CDR3 sequence is 16 residues long. The V segment lost 4 bases and the J segment 5 bases; nucleotides outside the gene matches: 12. The chain's CDR3 is CASSSRQGKAFETQYF. As DNA, the CDR3 is TGTGCCAGCAGCTCCCGACAGGGGAAGGCATTCGAGACCCAGTACTTC. Full variable domain (missing parts from reference TRBV11-3 and TRBJ2-5): EAGVVQSPRYKIIEKKQPVAFWCNPISGHNTLYWYLQNLGQGPELLIRYENEEAVDDSQLPKDRFSAERLKGVDSTLKIQPAELGDSAVYLCASSSRQGKAFETQYFGPGTRLLVL.

This chain connects TRBV9 to TRBJ2-2; D might be TRBD1 (5 bases). Trimming took off 1 base at V and 5 bases at J, with 9 bases between the two ends. This CDR3 has 14 residues. The germline gives CDR1 SGDLS, CDR2 YYNGEE. DNA for the CDR3: TGTGCCAGCAGCGTAAGATCAGGGACCGGGGAGCTGTTTTTT. Its protein is CASSVRSGTGELFF.

This clone has a single count. The chain uses TRBV6-5 and TRBJ1-5; TRBD1 is a possible D gene (5 bases). The CDR3 is made up of 16 amino acids. V dropped 4 bases and J dropped 3 bases, with 16 bases sitting between them. CDR1 MNHEY and CDR2 SVGAGI come from the germline V gene. CDR3 amino acids: CASSFGIDRLNQPQHF. The DNA of the CDR3 is TGTGCCAGCAGTTTCGGAATCGACAGACTCAATCAGCCCCAGCATTTT.

The rearrangement joins TRBV7-9 to TRBJ1-2; TRBD1 might be the D (5 bases). Germline assignment: CDR1 SEHNR and CDR2 FQNEAQ (reference sequence). The CDR3 runs 13 residues. V lost 5 bases to trimming and J lost 4 bases, with 11 bases between them. The CDR3 reads CASSLTGFYGYTF. CDR3 sequence (DNA): TGTGCCAGCAGCCTTACAGGTTTCTATGGCTACACCTTC.

V usage is TRBV19 and J usage is TRBJ2-7; 10 nucleotides align to TRBD2. Germline V gives CDR1 LNHDA, CDR2 SQIVND (reference sequence). After removal of 5 bases from V and 3 bases from J, the junction contained 7 bases not matched to a gene. The length of the CDR3 is 15 residues. The CDR3 loop reads CASSFASGGNYEQYF. The CDR3 nucleotides are TGTGCCAGTAGTTTTGCTAGCGGGGGAAACTACGAGCAGTACTTC. Supplemented by reference TRBV19 and TRBJ2-7, the full variable domain reads DGGITQSPKYLFRKEGQNVTLSCEQNLNHDAMYWYRQDPGQGLRLIYYSQIVNDFQKGDIAEGYSVSREKKESFPLTVTSAQKNPTAFYLCASSFASGGNYEQYFGPGTRLTVT.

J is TRBJ2-5 and V is TRBV7-3, with 7 bases fitting TRBD1. The germline CDR1 and CDR2 sequences are SGHTA and FQGTGA. The CDR3 is 15 residues long. V lost 5 bases and J lost 4; bases outside the gene matches: 10. The chain's CDR3 is CASSLRGNTRETQYF. CDR3 in DNA: TGTGCCAGCAGCCTCAGGGGGAATACCAGAGAGACCCAGTACTTC.

The chain joins TRBV11-2 to TRBJ2-7; D is possibly TRBD2 (5 bases). Trimming left V 5 bases short and J 3 bases short, with 14 bases between. The CDR3 sequence is 14 residues long. The germline gives CDR1 SGHAT, CDR2 FQNNGV. CDR3 amino acids: CASSPRVASYEQYF. In nucleotides, the CDR3 is TGTGCCAGCAGCCCGAGGGTGGCAAGCTACGAGCAGTACTTC.

In DNA, the CDR3 is TGTGCCAGCAGCTCGACAGGGCTCTATGGCTACACCTTC. Encoded protein: CASSSTGLYGYTF. This sequence joins TRBV27 and TRBJ1-2; 7 bases are shared with TRBD1. CDR1 MNHEY and CDR2 SMNVEV come from the germline V gene (reference sequence). The CDR3 contains 13 residues. The V gene end was trimmed by 6 bases and the J gene end by 4 bases; junction bases not matched to a gene: 5.

V and J are TRBV5-4 and TRBJ1-2; possibly TRBD1 for D (5 bases). Germline V CDR1 and CDR2: SGHNT, YYREEE (reference sequence). V was clipped by 5 bases and J by 4 bases, with 15 bases between them. The CDR3 covers 14 residues. In DNA, the CDR3 is TGTGCCAGCAGGCCCGCGAGCCAGGGCTATGGCTACACCTTC. This encodes CASRPASQGYGYTF. Variable domain in full (rest from reference TRBV5-4 and TRBJ1-2): ETGVTQSPTHLIKTRGQQVTLRCSSQSGHNTVSWYQQALGQGPQFIFQYYREEENGRGNFPPRFSGLQFPNYSSELNVNALELDDSALYLCASRPASQGYGYTFGSGTRLTVV.

V usage is TRBV3-1 (or the pseudogene TRBV3-2) and J usage is TRBJ1-1; D gene ambiguous. The length of the CDR3 is 13 residues. V was clipped by 1 base and J by 4 bases, with 7 bases between them. Germline V gene sequence: CDR1 LGHDT, CDR2 YNNKEL (reference sequence). The DNA of the CDR3 is TGTGCCAGCAGCCAAGTGCCGGGCACTGAAGCTTTCTTT. As protein: CASSQVPGTEAFF.

The V gene is TRBV7-3, the J gene TRBJ1-6, with TRBD1 identical over 7 bases. Germline-derived CDR1 and CDR2 are SGHTA and FQGTGA. This CDR3 is built from 16 residues. Unmatched junction bases numbered 8, after V lost 2 bases and J lost 7 bases. Written as DNA, the CDR3 is TGTGCCAGCAGCTTAGGAGGGGGCCAAGGAAATTCACCCCTCCACTTT. It yields the protein CASSLGGGQGNSPLHF. Combining the CDR3 with reference TRBV7-3 and TRBJ1-6 gives the whole variable domain GAGVSQTPSNKVTEKGKYVELRCDPISGHTALYWYRQSLGQGPEFLIYFQGTGAADDSGLPNDRFFAVRPEGSVSTLKIQRTERGDSAVYLCASSLGGGQGNSPLHFGNGTRLTVT.

The V and J genes are TRBV24-1 and TRBJ2-1; 11 bases map to TRBD2. CDR1 and CDR2 from the germline V gene are KGHDR and SFDVKD. V was clipped by 3 bases and J by 4 bases; unmatched bases: 4. CDR3 length: 16 residues. This chain's CDR3 is CATSDALAGGYNEQFF. The CDR3 DNA is TGTGCCACCAGTGATGCCCTAGCGGGGGGTTACAATGAGCAGTTCTTC.

This sequence joins TRBV29-1 and TRBJ2-5; TRBD1 is a possible D gene (5 bases). The CDR3 runs 13 residues. The germline V gene encodes CDR1 SQVTM and CDR2 ANQGSEA. The ends were cut back, 7 bases at V and 2 bases at J, with 14 bases in the middle. CDR3 protein: CSASPTDQETQYF. Here the CDR3 DNA reads TGCAGCGCCTCCCCGACAGATCAAGAGACCCAGTACTTC.

The chain uses TRBV18 and TRBJ1-4, with 7 bases fitting TRBD1. With 3 bases clipped from V and 3 bases from J, the junction kept 7 bases outside the gene matches. The CDR3 loop spans 16 amino acids. In germline, CDR1 is KGHSH, CDR2 LQKENI. CDR3 residues: CASSPFTGTANEKLFF. DNA of the CDR3: TGTGCCAGCTCACCGTTTACCGGGACAGCTAATGAAAAACTGTTTTTT.

The V gene is TRBV11-2, the J gene TRBJ2-2; possible D gene TRBD1, 7 bases. This CDR3 has 17 amino acids. Trimming left V 2 bases short and J 6 bases short, with 19 bases between. CDR1 is SGHAT and CDR2 is FQNNGV in the germline V gene. The CDR3 spells CASSLFLLGRGAGELFF. CDR3 DNA: TGTGCCAGCAGCTTATTTCTTTTGGGCAGGGGGGCCGGGGAGCTGTTTTTT. The whole variable domain, remainder taken from reference TRBV11-2 and TRBJ2-2, is EAGVAQSPRYKIIEKRQSVAFWCNPISGHATLYWYQQILGQGPKLLIQFQNNGVVDDSQLPKDRFSAERLKGVDSTLKIQPAKLEDSAVYLCASSLFLLGRGAGELFFGEGSRLTVL.

This rearrangement joins TRBV30 to TRBJ1-1; D is uncertain. V was pared by 5 bases and J by 4 bases, with 14 bases between. The V gene's germline CDR1 is GTSNPN and CDR2 SVGIG (reference sequence). The CDR3 has 13 amino acids. The CDR3 reads CAWQPRKSTEAFF. The CDR3 DNA sequence: TGTGCCTGGCAACCGAGAAAGAGCACTGAAGCTTTCTTT.

This chain's CDR3 is CASRRAGGPPDTQYF. Here the CDR3 DNA reads TGTGCCAGCAGACGAGCGGGGGGGCCCCCAGATACGCAGTATTTT. The V and J genes are TRBV5-4 and TRBJ2-3, with 10 bases identical to TRBD2. The CDR3 is made up of 15 amino acids. The germline gives CDR1 SGHNT, CDR2 YYREEE (reference sequence). The V gene end was trimmed by 5 bases and the J gene end by 4 bases; junction bases not matched to a gene: 7.

With regard to this clone: The sample holds other DNA sequences that translate to the same CDR3. The rearrangement uses TRBV11-2 and TRBJ2-5; no firm D call. This CDR3 spans 14 amino acids. Germline-derived CDR1 and CDR2 are SGHAT and FQNNGV. V was clipped by 2 bases and J by 4 bases, with 11 bases between them. In nucleotides, the CDR3 is TGTGCCAGCAGCTTATCAGGTGGTCGAGAGACCCAGTACTTC. Translating it yields CASSLSGGRETQYF.

This clone was detected only a few times. The gene calls are TRBV4-2 and TRBJ1-4, with 7 positions matching TRBD1. The germline gives CDR1 LGHNA, CDR2 YNFKEQ. The CDR3 is made up of 15 amino acids. Trimming at V came to 1 base and at J to 7 bases, leaving 6 bases not matched to a gene. The CDR3 nucleotides read TGTGCCAGCAGCCAAGTGACAGGGACGGGTGAAAAACTGTTTTTT. Translated: CASSQVTGTGEKLFF.